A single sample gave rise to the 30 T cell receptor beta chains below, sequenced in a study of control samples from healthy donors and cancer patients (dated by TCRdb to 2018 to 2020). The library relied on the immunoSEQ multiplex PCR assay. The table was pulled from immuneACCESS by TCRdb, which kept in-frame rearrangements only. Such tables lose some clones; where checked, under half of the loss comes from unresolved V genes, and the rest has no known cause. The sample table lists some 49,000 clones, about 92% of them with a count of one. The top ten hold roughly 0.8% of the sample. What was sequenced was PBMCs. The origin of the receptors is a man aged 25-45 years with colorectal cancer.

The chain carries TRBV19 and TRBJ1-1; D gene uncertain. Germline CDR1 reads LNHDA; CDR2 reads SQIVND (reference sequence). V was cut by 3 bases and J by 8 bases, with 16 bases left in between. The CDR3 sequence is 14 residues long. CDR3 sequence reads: CASSIGRAQKEAFF. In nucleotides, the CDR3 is TGTGCCAGTAGTATTGGACGGGCACAAAAGGAAGCTTTCTTT.

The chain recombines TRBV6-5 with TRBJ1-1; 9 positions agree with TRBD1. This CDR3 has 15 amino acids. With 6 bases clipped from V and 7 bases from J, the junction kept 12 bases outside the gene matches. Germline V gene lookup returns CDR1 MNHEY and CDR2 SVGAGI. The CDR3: CASRQQGAAWDEAFF. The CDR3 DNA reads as TGTGCCAGCAGGCAACAGGGGGCGGCCTGGGATGAAGCTTTCTTT.

CDR3 coding DNA: TGTGCCAGCAGTTCACAAAGCGCTGAAGCTTTCTTT. This encodes CASSSQSAEAFF. V and J are TRBV12-3 or TRBV12-4 and TRBJ1-1, with no clear D. V gave up 4 bases and J gave up 6 bases, with 9 bases separating them. The CDR3 is made up of 12 amino acids.

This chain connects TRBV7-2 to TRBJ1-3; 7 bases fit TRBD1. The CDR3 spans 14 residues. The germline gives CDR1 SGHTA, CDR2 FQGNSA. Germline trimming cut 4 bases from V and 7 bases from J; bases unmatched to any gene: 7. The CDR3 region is CASSSTGFRNTIYF. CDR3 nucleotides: TGTGCCAGCAGCTCGACAGGGTTTAGGAACACCATATATTTT. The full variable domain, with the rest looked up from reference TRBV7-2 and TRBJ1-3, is GAGVSQSPSNKVTEKGKDVELRCDPISGHTALYWYRQSLGQGLEFLIYFQGNSAPDKSGLPSDRFSAERTGGSVSTLTIQRTQQEDSAVYLCASSSTGFRNTIYFGEGSWLTVV.

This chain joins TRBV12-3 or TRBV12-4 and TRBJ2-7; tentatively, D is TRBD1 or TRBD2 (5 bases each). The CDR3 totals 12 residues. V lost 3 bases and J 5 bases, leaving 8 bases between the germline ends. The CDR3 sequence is CASSFGGHEQYV. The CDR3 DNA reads TGTGCCAGCAGTTTTGGGGGACACGAGCAGTACGTC.

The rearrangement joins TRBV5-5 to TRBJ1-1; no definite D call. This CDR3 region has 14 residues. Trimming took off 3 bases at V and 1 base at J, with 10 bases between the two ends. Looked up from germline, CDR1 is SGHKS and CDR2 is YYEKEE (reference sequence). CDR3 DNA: TGTGCCAGCAGCTCCCGGTTTTCGAACACTGAAGCTTTCTTT. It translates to CASSSRFSNTEAFF.

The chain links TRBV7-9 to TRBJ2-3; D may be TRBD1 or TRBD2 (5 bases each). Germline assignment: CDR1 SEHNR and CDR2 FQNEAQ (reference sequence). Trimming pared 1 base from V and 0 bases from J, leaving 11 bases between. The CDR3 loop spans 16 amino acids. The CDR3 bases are TGTGCCAGCAGCTTAGAAGGGACCTCTAGCACAGATACGCAGTATTTT. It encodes CASSLEGTSSTDTQYF.

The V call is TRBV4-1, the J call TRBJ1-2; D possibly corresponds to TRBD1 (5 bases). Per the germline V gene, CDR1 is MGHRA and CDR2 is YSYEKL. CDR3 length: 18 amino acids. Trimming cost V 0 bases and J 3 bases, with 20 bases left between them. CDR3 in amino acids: CASSQDEVAAGRDYGYTF. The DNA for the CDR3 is TGCGCCAGCAGCCAAGATGAGGTTGCGGCAGGGAGAGACTATGGCTACACCTTC.

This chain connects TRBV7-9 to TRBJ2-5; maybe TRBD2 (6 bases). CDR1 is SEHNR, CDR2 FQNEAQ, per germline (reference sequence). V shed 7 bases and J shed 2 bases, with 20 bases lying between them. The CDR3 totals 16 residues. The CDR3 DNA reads TGTGCCAGCAAATTACTCCGGGACGGGAGACAAGAGACCCAGTACTTC. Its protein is CASKLLRDGRQETQYF.

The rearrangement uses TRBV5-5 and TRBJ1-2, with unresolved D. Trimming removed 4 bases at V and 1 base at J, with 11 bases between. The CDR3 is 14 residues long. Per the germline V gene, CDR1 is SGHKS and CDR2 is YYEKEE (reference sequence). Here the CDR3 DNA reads TGTGCCAGCAGCCCACCTCCTATTAACTATGGCTACACCTTC. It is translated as CASSPPPINYGYTF.

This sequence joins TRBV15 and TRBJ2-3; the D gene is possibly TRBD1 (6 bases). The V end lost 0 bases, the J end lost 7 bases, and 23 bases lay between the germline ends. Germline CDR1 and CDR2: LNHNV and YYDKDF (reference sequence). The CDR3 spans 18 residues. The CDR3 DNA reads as TGTGCCACCAGCAGAGATGGGTTTATAGGGGGTAAAGTGAATACGCAGTATTTT. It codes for CATSRDGFIGGKVNTQYF.

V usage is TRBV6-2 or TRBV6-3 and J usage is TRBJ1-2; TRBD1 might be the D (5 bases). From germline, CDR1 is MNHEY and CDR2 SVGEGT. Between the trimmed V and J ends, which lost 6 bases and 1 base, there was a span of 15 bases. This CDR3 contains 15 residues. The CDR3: CASSGPGTNNYGYTF. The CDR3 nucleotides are TGTGCCAGCAGCGGTCCCGGGACCAATAACTATGGCTACACCTTC.

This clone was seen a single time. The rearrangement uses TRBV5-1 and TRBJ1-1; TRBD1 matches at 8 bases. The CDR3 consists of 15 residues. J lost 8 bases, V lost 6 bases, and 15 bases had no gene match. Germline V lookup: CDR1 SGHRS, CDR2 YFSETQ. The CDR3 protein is CASNPFQGAGGEAFF. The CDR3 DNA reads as TGCGCCAGCAACCCGTTCCAGGGGGCAGGTGGGGAAGCTTTCTTT.

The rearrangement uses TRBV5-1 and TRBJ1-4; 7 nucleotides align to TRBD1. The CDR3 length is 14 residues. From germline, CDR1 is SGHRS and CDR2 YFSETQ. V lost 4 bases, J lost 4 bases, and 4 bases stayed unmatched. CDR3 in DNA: TGCGCCAGCAGCCCGACAGGGAGTAATGAAAAACTGTTTTTT. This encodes CASSPTGSNEKLFF.

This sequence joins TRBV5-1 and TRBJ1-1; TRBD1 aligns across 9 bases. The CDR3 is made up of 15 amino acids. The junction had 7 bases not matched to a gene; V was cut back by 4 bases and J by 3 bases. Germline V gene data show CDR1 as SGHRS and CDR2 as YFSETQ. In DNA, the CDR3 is TGCGCCAGCAGCCTAAGGACAGGGGATGACACTGAAGCTTTCTTT. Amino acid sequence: CASSLRTGDDTEAFF.

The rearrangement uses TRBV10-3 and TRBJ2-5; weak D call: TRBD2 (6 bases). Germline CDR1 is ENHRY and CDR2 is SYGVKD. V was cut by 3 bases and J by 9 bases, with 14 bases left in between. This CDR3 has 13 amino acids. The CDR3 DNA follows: TGTGCCATCAGTGACGGACAAGGGGAGGCCCAGTACTTC. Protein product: CAISDGQGEAQYF.

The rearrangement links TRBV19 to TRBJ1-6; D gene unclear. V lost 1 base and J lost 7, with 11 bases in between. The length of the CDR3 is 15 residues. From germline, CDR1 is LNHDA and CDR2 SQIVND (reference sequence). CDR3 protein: CASSIAGVENSPLHF. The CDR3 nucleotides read TGTGCCAGTAGTATAGCTGGGGTGGAAAATTCACCCCTCCACTTT.

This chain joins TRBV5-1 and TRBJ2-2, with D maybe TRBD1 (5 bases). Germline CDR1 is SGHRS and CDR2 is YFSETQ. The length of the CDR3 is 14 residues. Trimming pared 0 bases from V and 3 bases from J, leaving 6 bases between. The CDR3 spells CASSLARDTGELFF. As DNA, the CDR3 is TGCGCCAGCAGCTTGGCCAGGGACACCGGGGAGCTGTTTTTT.

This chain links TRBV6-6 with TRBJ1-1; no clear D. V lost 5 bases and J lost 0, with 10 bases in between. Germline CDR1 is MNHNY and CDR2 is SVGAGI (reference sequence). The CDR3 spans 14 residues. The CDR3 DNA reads TGTGCCAGCAGTCAGACCCACATGAACACTGAAGCTTTCTTT. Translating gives CASSQTHMNTEAFF.

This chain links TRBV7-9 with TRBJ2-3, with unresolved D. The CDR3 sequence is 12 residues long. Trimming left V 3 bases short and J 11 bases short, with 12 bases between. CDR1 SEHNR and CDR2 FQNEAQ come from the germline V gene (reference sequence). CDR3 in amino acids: CASSLESVGQYF. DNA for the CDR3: TGTGCCAGCAGCTTGGAGTCAGTGGGGCAGTATTTT.

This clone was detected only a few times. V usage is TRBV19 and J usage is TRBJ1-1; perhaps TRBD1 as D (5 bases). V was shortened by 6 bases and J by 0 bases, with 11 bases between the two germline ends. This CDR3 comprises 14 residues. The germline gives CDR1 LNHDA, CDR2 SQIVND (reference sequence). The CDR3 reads CASRHRWVNTEAFF. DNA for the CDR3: TGTGCCAGTAGACACAGGTGGGTGAACACTGAAGCTTTCTTT.

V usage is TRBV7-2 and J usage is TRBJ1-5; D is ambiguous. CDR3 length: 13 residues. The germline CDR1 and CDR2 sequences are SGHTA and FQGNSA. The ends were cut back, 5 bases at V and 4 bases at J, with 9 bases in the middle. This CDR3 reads CASSVQANQPQHF. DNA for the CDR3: TGTGCCAGCAGCGTCCAGGCAAATCAGCCCCAGCATTTT. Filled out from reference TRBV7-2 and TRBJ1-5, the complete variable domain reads GAGVSQSPSNKVTEKGKDVELRCDPISGHTALYWYRQSLGQGLEFLIYFQGNSAPDKSGLPSDRFSAERTGGSVSTLTIQRTQQEDSAVYLCASSVQANQPQHFGDGTRLSIL.

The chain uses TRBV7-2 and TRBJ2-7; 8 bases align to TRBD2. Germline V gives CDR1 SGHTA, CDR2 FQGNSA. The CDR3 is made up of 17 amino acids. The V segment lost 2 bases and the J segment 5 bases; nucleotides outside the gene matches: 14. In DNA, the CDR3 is TGTGCCAGCAGCTTAAGGGGCGGCGGGGGGAGAATGGACGAGCAGTACTTC. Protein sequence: CASSLRGGGGRMDEQYF. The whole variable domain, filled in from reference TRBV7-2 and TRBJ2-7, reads GAGVSQSPSNKVTEKGKDVELRCDPISGHTALYWYRQSLGQGLEFLIYFQGNSAPDKSGLPSDRFSAERTGGSVSTLTIQRTQQEDSAVYLCASSLRGGGGRMDEQYFGPGTRLTVT.

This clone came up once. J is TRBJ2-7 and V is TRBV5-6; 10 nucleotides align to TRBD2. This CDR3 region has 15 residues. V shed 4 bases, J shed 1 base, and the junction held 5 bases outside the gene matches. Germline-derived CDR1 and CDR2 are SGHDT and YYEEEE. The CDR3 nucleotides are TGTGCCAGCAGCACCCGGACTAGCGGTTCCTACGAGCAGTACGTC. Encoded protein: CASSTRTSGSYEQYV.

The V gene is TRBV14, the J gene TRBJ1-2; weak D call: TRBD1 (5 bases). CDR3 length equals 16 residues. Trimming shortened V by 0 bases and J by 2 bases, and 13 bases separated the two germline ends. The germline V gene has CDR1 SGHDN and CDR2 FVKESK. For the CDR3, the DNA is TGTGCCAGCAGCCAAGATCTCTCAGGGTTCAACTATGGCTACACCTTC. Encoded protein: CASSQDLSGFNYGYTF.

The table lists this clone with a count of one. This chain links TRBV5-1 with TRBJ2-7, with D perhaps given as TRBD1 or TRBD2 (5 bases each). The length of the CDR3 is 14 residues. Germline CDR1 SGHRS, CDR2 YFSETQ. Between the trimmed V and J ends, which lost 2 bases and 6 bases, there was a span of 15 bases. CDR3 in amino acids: CASSLGTATGEQYV. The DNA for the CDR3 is TGCGCCAGCAGCTTAGGGACGGCCACAGGCGAGCAGTACGTC.

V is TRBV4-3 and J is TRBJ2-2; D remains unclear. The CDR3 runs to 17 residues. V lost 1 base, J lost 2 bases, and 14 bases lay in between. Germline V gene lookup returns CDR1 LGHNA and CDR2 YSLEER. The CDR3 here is CASSQVGLGSNTGELFF. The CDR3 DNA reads TGCGCCAGCAGCCAAGTCGGGCTAGGGTCTAACACCGGGGAGCTGTTTTTT.

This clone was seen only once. The chain's CDR3 is CASSQSSGAPAGDTQYF. The DNA for the CDR3 is TGTGCCAGCAGCCAATCCTCGGGGGCTCCCGCAGGAGATACGCAGTATTTT. This chain joins TRBV14 and TRBJ2-3; the D gene could be TRBD1 or TRBD2 (6 bases each). Germline V CDR1 and CDR2: SGHDN, FVKESK. The CDR3 consists of 17 residues. Trimming removed 2 bases at V and 5 bases at J, with 20 bases between.

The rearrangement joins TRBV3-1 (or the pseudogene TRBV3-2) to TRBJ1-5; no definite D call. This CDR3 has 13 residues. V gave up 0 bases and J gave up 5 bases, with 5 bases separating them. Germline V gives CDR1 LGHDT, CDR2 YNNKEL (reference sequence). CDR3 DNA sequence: TGTGCCAGCAGCCAAGAGAGGGATCAGCCCCAGCATTTT. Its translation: CASSQERDQPQHF.

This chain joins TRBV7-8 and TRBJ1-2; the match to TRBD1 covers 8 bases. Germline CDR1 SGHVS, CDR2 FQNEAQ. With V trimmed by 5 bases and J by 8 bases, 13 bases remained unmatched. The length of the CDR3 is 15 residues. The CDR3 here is CASSLTPGTGGGYTF. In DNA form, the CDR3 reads TGTGCCAGCAGCCTTACTCCCGGGACAGGAGGGGGCTACACCTTC.